This T cell receptor (beta chain) was sequenced in a study of blood T cell repertoires in COVID-19 (dated by TCRdb to 2018 to 2021). Background on the whole study: The collaborator samples originated in the United States, Italy and Spain and spanned the acute and convalescent phases of COVID-19. The material from the prospective study consisted of cDNA or gDNA derived from T cells, B-cell-depleted T cells, or PBMCs. Subjects who had been exposed to COVID-19, were actively infected with it, or had recovered from it provided the deeply sampled blood TCRbeta repertoires that made up the dataset. The repertoires were made available in a free public database intended to serve as a resource for research on the immune response to SARS-CoV-2. Samples were obtained from the ongoing ImmuneRACE study (first 160 participants) and from roughly 1,300 subjects provided by 6 global collaborators. A de-identified subject ID, COVID-19 status, age in years and sex were almost always included in the sample metadata. HLA class I and class II types, where available, came from metadata supplied by the sample provider rather than from assay-based typing.

Each collaborating institution followed its own protocols to collect whole blood in K2EDTA tubes. For TCRbeta analysis, collaborators shipped samples in one of three forms: frozen whole blood, isolated PBMCs, or DNA extracted from either of those sample types. The CDR3 numbers 14 residues from cysteine through phenylalanine. The only DNA kept is the CDR3, 42 bases in frame from the first base. V lost 6 bases and J lost 5 bases, and the count of bases not matched to a germline gene is 6. From the germline V gene, CDR1 is MNHEY and CDR2 is SVGAGI. Note on this clone: This clone's antigen is unknown. No base quality values were provided; no much bigger clone lies one nucleotide off. This sample includes further DNA sequences coding for the same CDR3.

TCRbeta CDR3 regions were amplified from genomic DNA by means of the immunoSEQ Assay, a bias-controlled multiplex PCR. In the authors' own workflow: Nucleated cell counts per sample were estimated from amplification of reference gene primers within the assay. To quantify the absolute abundance of each unique TCRbeta CDR3 rearrangement, sequence reads were collapsed and filtered. For each sample, productive Simpson clonality was calculated as the square root of Simpson's diversity index across productive rearrangements. This is the immuneACCESS table as TCRdb keeps it, with only in-frame sequences that have V and J called. A part of the clones is gone; compared with another copy, unresolved V genes explain less than half, and the rest is unexplained. The V and J calls and clone size are taken from that table; D and trimming were inferred from the DNA. This sample gives 150,000 to 200,000 clones in total; nearly 80% of them show up just once. The top ten hold 26% of the sample.

The investigation overall reported the following: The quantity of clinical and demographic metadata differed by source and by participant and was supplied without curation.

This chain is built from TRBV6-5 and TRBJ2-2, with 7 middle bases fitting TRBD1. This sequence was found in a woman between 65 and 79 years old with acute or convalescent COVID-19. The sample comprised peripheral blood. The nucleotide sequence is given as TGTGCCAGCAGGAGACAGGGTCGGACCGGGGAGCTGTTTTTT. Protein translation: CASRRQGRTGELFF.